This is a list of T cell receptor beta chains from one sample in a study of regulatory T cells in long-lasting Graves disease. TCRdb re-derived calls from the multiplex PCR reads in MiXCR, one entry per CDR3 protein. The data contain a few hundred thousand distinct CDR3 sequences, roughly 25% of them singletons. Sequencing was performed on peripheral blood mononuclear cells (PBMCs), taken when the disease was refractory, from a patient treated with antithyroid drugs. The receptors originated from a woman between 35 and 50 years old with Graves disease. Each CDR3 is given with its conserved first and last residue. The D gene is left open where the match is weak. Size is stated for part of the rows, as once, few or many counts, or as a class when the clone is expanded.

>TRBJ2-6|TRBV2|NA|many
TGTGCCAGCAGTTTAACTATAACTGGGGCCAACGTCCTGACTTTC
CASSLTITGANVLTF
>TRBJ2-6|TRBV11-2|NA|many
TGTGCCAGCAGCTGGGACACCAGCTCTGGGGCCAACGTCCTGACTTTC
CASSWDTSSGANVLTF
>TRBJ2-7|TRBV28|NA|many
TGTGCCAGCAGTCGTCTCCGGGAGCAGTACTTC
CASSRLREQYF
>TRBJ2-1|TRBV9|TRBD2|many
TGTGCCAGCAGCGCTAGCGGGAACGCCTACAATGAGCAGTTCTTC
CASSASGNAYNEQFF
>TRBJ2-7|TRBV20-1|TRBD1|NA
TGCAGTGCTAGAGGGGACAGGGGCTACGAGCAGTACTTC
CSARGDRGYEQYF
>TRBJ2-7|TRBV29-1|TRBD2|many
TGCAGCGTTGTTGTCCTAGCGGGGGGCTACGAGCAGTACTTC
CSVVVLAGGYEQYF
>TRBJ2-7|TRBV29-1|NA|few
TGCAGCGTGATACTAGCCTATTCCTCCTACGAGCAGTACTTC
CSVILAYSSYEQYF
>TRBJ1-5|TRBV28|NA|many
TGTGCCAGCCACACCGCAGGGGAGGGGAATCAGCCCCAGCATTTT
CASHTAGEGNQPQHF
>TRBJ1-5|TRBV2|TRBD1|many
TGTGCCAGCATGCCGGACAGGGGTGGCAATCAGCCCCAGCATTTT
CASMPDRGGNQPQHF
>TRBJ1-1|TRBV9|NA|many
TGTGCCAGCAGCGGAGGGGTGGAGAGTACGAGTGAAGCTTTCTTT
CASSGGVESTSEAFF
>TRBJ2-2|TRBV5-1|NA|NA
TGCGCCAGCAGCTTGTTTGTAGGAGAGGGCAGGGAGCTGTTTTTT
CASSLFVGEGRELFF
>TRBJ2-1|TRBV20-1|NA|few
TGCAGTGCCCCTACCAATGAGCAGTTCTTC
CSAPTNEQFF
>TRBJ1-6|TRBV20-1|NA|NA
TGCAGTGCTAGAGATTATCCAGGGACTAATTCACCCCTCCACTTT
CSARDYPGTNSPLHF
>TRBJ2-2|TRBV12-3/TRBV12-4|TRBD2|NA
TGTGCCAGCAGCCGTAGCGGGAGGGTTATCGGGGGGCTGTTTTTT
CASSRSGRVIGGLFF
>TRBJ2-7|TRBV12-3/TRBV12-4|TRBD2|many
TGTGCCAGCAGAGATACTAGCGGCGAGCAGTACTTC
CASRDTSGEQYF
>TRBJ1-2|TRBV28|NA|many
TGTGCCAGCAGCTCTGACAGAAACCTCTATGGCTACACCTTC
CASSSDRNLYGYTF
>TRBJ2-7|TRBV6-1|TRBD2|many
TGTGCCAGCACCAACACGCTAGCGGGAGGAGAAGAGCAGTACTTC
CASTNTLAGGEEQYF
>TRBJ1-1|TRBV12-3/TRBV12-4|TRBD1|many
TGTGCCAGCAGTAGGGGGACAGGGCGCGTCCCACCTGAAGCTTTCTTT
CASSRGTGRVPPEAFF
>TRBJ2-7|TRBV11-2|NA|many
TGTGCCAGCAGCTTAGTCTCGAACTCCTACGAGCAGTACTTC
CASSLVSNSYEQYF
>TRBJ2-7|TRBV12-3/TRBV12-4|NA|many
TGTGCCAGCAGTTGGTCCGGCGGGTACGAGCAGTACTTC
CASSWSGGYEQYF
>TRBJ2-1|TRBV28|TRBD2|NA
TGTGCCAGCAGGCCTCGGACTAGCTCCAATGAGCAGTTCTTC
CASRPRTSSNEQFF
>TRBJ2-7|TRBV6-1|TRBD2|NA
TGTGCCAGCCTCGCGGGGGGGTCATACGAGCAGTACTTC
CASLAGGSYEQYF
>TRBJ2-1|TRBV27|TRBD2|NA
TGTGCCAGCAGTCCTACCCTAGCGGCCCCCTACAATGAGCAGTTCTTC
CASSPTLAAPYNEQFF
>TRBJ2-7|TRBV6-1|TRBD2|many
TGTGCCAGCAGGGAAAATCTAGCGGGGGCCTCCTACGAGCAGTACTTC
CASRENLAGASYEQYF
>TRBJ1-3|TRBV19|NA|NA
TGTGCCAGTTCTATCGGGCGATCTGGAAACACCATATATTTT
CASSIGRSGNTIYF
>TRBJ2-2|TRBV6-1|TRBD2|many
TGTGCCAGCAGGAGGACTAGGAAGGACACCGGGGAGCTGTTTTTT
CASRRTRKDTGELFF
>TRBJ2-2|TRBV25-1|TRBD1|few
TGTGCCAGCAGTCCGGGACCTGAGACAGGGCCGAACACCGGGGAGCTGTTTTTT
CASSPGPETGPNTGELFF
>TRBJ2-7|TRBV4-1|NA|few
TGCGCCAGCAGCCAAGGCCCCGGACTGCAGGACTACGAGCAGTACTTC
CASSQGPGLQDYEQYF
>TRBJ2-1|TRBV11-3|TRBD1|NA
TGTGTCAGCAGCTTAGGTTTGGGCAGGGGACAGGATGAGCAGTTCTTC
CVSSLGLGRGQDEQFF
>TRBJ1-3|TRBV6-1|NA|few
TGTGCCAGCTATACAACCCCGGCGGGCAGCAGAAACACCATATATTTT
CASYTTPAGSRNTIYF
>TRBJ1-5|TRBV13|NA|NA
TGTGCCAGCAGCACAGGGTCTAGGGATCAGCCCCAGCATTTT
CASSTGSRDQPQHF
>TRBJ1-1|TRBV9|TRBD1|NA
TGTGCCAGCAGCCCGGGGACAGGGGTCGCTCACGAAGCTTTCTTT
CASSPGTGVAHEAFF
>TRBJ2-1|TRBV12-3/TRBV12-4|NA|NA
TGTGCCAGCAGTTTAGGACTTATATGGGACAATGAGCAGTTCTTC
CASSLGLIWDNEQFF
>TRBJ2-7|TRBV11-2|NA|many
TGTGCCAGCAGCTTAGGTTACTCCGGGACCAACTACGAGCAGTACTTC
CASSLGYSGTNYEQYF
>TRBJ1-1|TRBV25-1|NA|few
TGTGCCAGCAGTGGCCACAGGGCTGACACTGAAGCTTTCTTT
CASSGHRADTEAFF
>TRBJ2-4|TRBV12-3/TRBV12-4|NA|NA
TGTGCCAGCAGTCCGGGACTTGGGACAGCCAAAAACATTCAGTACTTC
CASSPGLGTAKNIQYF
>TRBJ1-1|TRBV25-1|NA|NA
TGTGCCAGCAGTGAATTCGCAGGGGACAACACTGAAGCTTTCTTT
CASSEFAGDNTEAFF
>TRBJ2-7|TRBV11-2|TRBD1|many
TGTGCCAGCAGCTTAGGACAGGGACGAGGAGAGCAGTACTTC
CASSLGQGRGEQYF
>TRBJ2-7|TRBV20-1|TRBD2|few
TGCAGTGCTAGCGGACTAGTCGGCGAGCAGTACTTC
CSASGLVGEQYF
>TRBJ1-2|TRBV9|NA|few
TGTGCCAGCAGCACCCAGGGAAATGGCTACACCTTC
CASSTQGNGYTF
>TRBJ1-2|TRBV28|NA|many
TGTGCCAGCAGTTTAATCCAGGGGACTAACTATGGCTACACCTTC
CASSLIQGTNYGYTF
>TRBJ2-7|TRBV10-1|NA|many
TGCGCCAGCAGTGCCCGGGGATCAACCTACGAGCAGTACTTC
CASSARGSTYEQYF
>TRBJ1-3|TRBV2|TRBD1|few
TGTGCCAGCAGTCCACAGGGGATGTCTGGAAACACCATATATTTT
CASSPQGMSGNTIYF
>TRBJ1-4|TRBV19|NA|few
TGTGCCAGTAGTTTAGGACACCCACCAAGTCTGTTTTTT
CASSLGHPPSLFF
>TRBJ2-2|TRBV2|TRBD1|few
TGTGCCAGCACCCGGGACAGGGCTCCCGGGGAGCTGTTTTTT
CASTRDRAPGELFF
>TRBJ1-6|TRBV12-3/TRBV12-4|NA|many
TGTGCCAGCAGTTCCGGGCCTCCCTATAATTCACCCCTCCACTTT
CASSSGPPYNSPLHF
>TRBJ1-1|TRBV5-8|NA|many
TGTGCCAGCAGCTTGATTAGGTCATCTGAAGCTTTCTTT
CASSLIRSSEAFF
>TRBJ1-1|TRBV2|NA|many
TGTGCCAGCCTAGGACACCTGAACACTGAAGCTTTCTTT
CASLGHLNTEAFF